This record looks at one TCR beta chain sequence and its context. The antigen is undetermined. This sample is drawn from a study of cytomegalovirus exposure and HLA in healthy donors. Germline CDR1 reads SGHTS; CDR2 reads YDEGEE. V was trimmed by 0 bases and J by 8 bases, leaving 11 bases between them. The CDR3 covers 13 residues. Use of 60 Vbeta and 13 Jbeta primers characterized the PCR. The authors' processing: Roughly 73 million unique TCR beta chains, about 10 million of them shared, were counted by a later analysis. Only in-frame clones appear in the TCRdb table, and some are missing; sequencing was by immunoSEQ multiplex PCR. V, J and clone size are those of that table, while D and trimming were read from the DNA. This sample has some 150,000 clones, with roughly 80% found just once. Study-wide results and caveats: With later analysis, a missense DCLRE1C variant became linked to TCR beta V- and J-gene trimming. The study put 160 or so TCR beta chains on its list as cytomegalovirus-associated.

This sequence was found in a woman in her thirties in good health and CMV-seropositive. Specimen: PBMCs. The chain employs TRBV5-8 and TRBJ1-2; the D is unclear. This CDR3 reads CASSLGGFGGYTF. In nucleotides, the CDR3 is TGTGCCAGCAGCTTGGGAGGGTTCGGAGGCTACACCTTC.